The 24 T cell receptor beta chains reported below all come from one sample, sequenced in a study of T-cell reconstitution after alpha-beta-depleted transplantation in children (dated by TCRdb to about 2016). The library was made by PCR. The reads were generated on an Illumina HiSeq 2500. TCR libraries were prepared with molecular barcoding, using unique molecular identifiers to normalize TCRbeta repertoire quantification. TCRdb applied fastp at Q25 and MiXCR to the public reads, then kept only in-frame beta chains. Under each unique CDR3 protein, matching rows form one entry showing the most common genes and DNA. This sample holds roughly 590,000 distinct CDR3 sequences; approximately 15% were observed only once. Over 0.95% of the sample is in the top ten clones. Sequencing used PBMCs from the stem cell graft donor, obtained from the stem cell graft. These receptors originate from a human donor who donated a stem cell graft to a child with acute myeloid leukemia.

The chain is built from TRBV7-6 and TRBJ1-5; TRBD1 might be the D (6 bases). With 1 base removed from V and 1 base from J, the gap between germline ends came to 14 bases. Per germline, CDR1 SGHVS and CDR2 FNYEAQ. The CDR3 totals 17 residues. The CDR3 coding sequence is TGTGCCAGCAGCTTAGATACGGGGGGGGCGAGCAATCAGCCCCAGCATTTT. Amino acid sequence: CASSLDTGGASNQPQHF.

The chain links TRBV2 to TRBJ2-3; the D gene could be TRBD1 or TRBD2 (6 bases each). Germline V CDR1 and CDR2: SNHLY, FYNNEI. The CDR3 contains 16 residues. Trimming stripped 6 bases from V and 2 bases from J, with 18 bases between. The CDR3 protein is CASSGGTTLNTDTQYF. The CDR3 DNA follows: TGTGCCAGCAGCGGCGGGACAACGCTGAACACAGATACGCAGTATTTT.

There are a few counts of this clonotype. The chain is built from TRBV28 and TRBJ2-3; D call uncertain. The CDR3 has 14 residues. The V gene's germline CDR1 is MDHEN and CDR2 SYDVKM. The ends were cut back, 2 bases at V and 6 bases at J, with 12 bases in the middle. Here the CDR3 DNA reads TGTGCCAGCAGTTTAAAGATCCTTTCGGATACGCAGTATTTT. Its protein is CASSLKILSDTQYF.

This clonotype was counted many times. One end of the junction fails to match germline, which may point to a read error. This sequence joins TRBV20-1 and TRBJ2-4; 7 bases map to TRBD1. The germline V gene encodes CDR1 DFQATT and CDR2 SNEGSKA (reference sequence). This CDR3 spans 13 amino acids. The CDR3 sequence is CSARRGELQGPFF. The CDR3 nucleotides read TGCAGTGCTAGAAGAGGGGAACTACAGGGGCCCTTCTTC.

The gene calls are TRBV7-9 and TRBJ1-2; no definite D call. The CDR3 is 13 residues long. V lost 6 bases, J lost 8 bases, and 16 bases lay in between. Germline lookup yields CDR1 SEHNR and CDR2 FQNEAQ (reference sequence). The CDR3 region has the DNA TGTGCCAGCAGTCATAGCAGCCTCCTGGGCTACACCTTC. Its protein product is CASSHSSLLGYTF.

This clonotype was counted only a few times. V usage is TRBV5-1 and J usage is TRBJ1-3; D gene uncertain. From germline, CDR1 is SGHRS and CDR2 YFSETQ. Trimming stripped 4 bases from V and 9 bases from J, with 11 bases between. This CDR3 contains 12 residues. CDR3 protein: CASSHRVSTIYF. DNA of the CDR3: TGCGCCAGCAGCCACAGAGTAAGCACCATATATTTT.

The chain joins TRBV12-3 or TRBV12-4 to TRBJ2-7; a possible D gene is TRBD1 (6 bases). This CDR3 has 14 amino acids. V was shortened by 3 bases and J by 2 bases, with 11 bases between the two germline ends. CDR3 nucleotides: TGTGCCAGCAGTTTGAGGGACAACCCCTACGAGCAGTACTTC. It yields the protein CASSLRDNPYEQYF.

This clonotype was observed many times. The chain couples TRBV10-3 to TRBJ2-2; 8 bases fit TRBD1. Germline V lookup: CDR1 ENHRY, CDR2 SYGVKD. CDR3 length: 16 residues. J lost 5 bases, V lost 2 bases, and 7 bases had no gene match. The CDR3 sequence is CAISEGQGVGTGELFF. CDR3 nucleotide sequence: TGTGCCATCAGTGAGGGACAGGGAGTCGGGACCGGGGAGCTGTTTTTT.

The table lists this clonotype with a few counts. V is TRBV12-3 or TRBV12-4 and J is TRBJ2-5; 13 bases agree with TRBD2. The length of the CDR3 is 16 residues. With V trimmed by 5 bases and J by 4 bases, 7 bases remained unmatched. CDR3 region: CASSPRLAGGPETQYF. In DNA, the CDR3 is TGTGCCAGCAGTCCCAGACTAGCGGGGGGACCAGAGACCCAGTACTTC.

This clonotype was counted ten times or more. The chain uses TRBV29-1 and TRBJ1-1; a weak D match, TRBD1 (5 bases). The germline CDR1 and CDR2 sequences are SQVTM and ANQGSEA. There are 13 residues in the CDR3. V was pared by 8 bases and J by 3 bases, with 16 bases between. As DNA, the CDR3 is TGCAGCTCTAGAGTTGGGGGGGACACTGAAGCTTTCTTT. This codes for CSSRVGGDTEAFF. The full variable domain, with the rest looked up from reference TRBV29-1 and TRBJ1-1, is SAVISQKPSRDICQRGTSLTIQCQVDSQVTMMFWYRQQPGQSLTLIATANQGSEATYESGFVIDKFPISRPNLTFSTLTVSNMSPEDSSIYLCSSRVGGDTEAFFGQGTRLTVV.

This clonotype was counted at least ten times. The rearrangement joins TRBV20-1 to TRBJ2-7; 10 nucleotides agree with TRBD2. The CDR3 is 14 residues long. Germline trimming cut 2 bases from V and 4 bases from J; bases unmatched to any gene: 5. Germline lookup yields CDR1 DFQATT and CDR2 SNEGSKA (reference sequence). The DNA of the CDR3 is TGCAGTGCTAGACGGAGCGGGGGGGCTTACGAGCAGTACGTC. Its protein is CSARRSGGAYEQYV.

This clonotype has more than one count but fewer than ten. J is TRBJ1-5 and V is TRBV12-3 or TRBV12-4; TRBD1 matches at 7 bases. The CDR3 spans 14 residues. V lost 7 bases, J lost 7 bases, and 10 bases stayed unmatched. CDR3 in DNA: TGTGCCAGCACCCTGACAGGGAGGTACCAGCCCCAGCATTTT. Its protein product is CASTLTGRYQPQHF.

The chain carries TRBV7-9 and TRBJ1-2; D not resolved. This CDR3 is 13 amino acids long. V was shortened by 1 base and J by 5 bases, with 8 bases between the two germline ends. Germline V gives CDR1 SEHNR, CDR2 FQNEAQ (reference sequence). CDR3: CASSLDNRYGYTF. CDR3 bases: TGTGCCAGCAGCTTAGACAACCGATATGGCTACACCTTC.

This clonotype was recorded many times. V usage is TRBV27 and J usage is TRBJ1-2, with 7 bases fitting TRBD1. Trimming took 5 bases from V and 6 from J; bases not matched to a gene: 6. Germline CDR1 reads MNHEY; CDR2 reads SMNVEV (reference sequence). CDR3 size: 13 residues. CDR3 DNA: TGTGCCAGCAGTGCCGGGACAGTCCATGGCTACACCTTC. Its translation: CASSAGTVHGYTF.

The chain recombines TRBV20-1 with TRBJ1-1, with D possibly being TRBD1 (6 bases). The CDR3 length is 13 residues. CDR1 DFQATT and CDR2 SNEGSKA come from the germline V gene (reference sequence). V was clipped by 7 bases and J by 4 bases, with 16 bases between them. CDR3 sequence: CSVKQGGGTEAFF. Written as DNA, the CDR3 is TGCAGTGTTAAACAGGGAGGCGGCACTGAAGCTTTCTTT.

The chain couples TRBV20-1 to TRBJ2-1; 8 nucleotides match TRBD2. CDR1 and CDR2 (germline): DFQATT, SNEGSKA (reference sequence). The CDR3 totals 19 residues. V trimming: 1 base; J trimming: 0 bases; junction bases outside the gene matches: 14. CDR3 nucleotides: TGCAGTGCTAGAGCCATGGGGGCGGGGGGCCTAAGCTCCTACAATGAGCAGTTCTTC. It encodes CSARAMGAGGLSSYNEQFF.

This clonotype was seen more than once but under ten times. The chain carries TRBV13 and TRBJ2-7, with 8 bases that match TRBD1. CDR3 length: 16 amino acids. With V trimmed by 4 bases and J by 7 bases, 15 bases remained unmatched. The germline gives CDR1 PRHDT, CDR2 FYEKMQ (reference sequence). CDR3 DNA sequence: TGTGCCAGCAGCTACCTCCAGGGGGCGGCCGGTCCTGAGCAGTACTTC. Encoded protein: CASSYLQGAAGPEQYF.

This clonotype was counted at least ten times. The chain carries TRBV20-1 and TRBJ1-4; 7 nucleotides agree with TRBD1. CDR1 is DFQATT, CDR2 SNEGSKA, per germline (reference sequence). The V gene end was trimmed by 2 bases and the J gene end by 9 bases; junction bases not matched to a gene: 3. This CDR3 spans 12 amino acids. CDR3 protein: CSARRDSQKLFF. The CDR3 nucleotides read TGCAGTGCTAGACGGGACAGCCAAAAACTGTTTTTT.

The chain couples TRBV24-1 to TRBJ2-2; D unresolved. CDR3 length: 14 residues. Germline V gene data show CDR1 as KGHDR and CDR2 as SFDVKD. V was shortened by 4 bases and J by 7 bases, with 12 bases between the two germline ends. The CDR3 DNA sequence: TGTGCCACCAGTGACGCCAGGATGGGCGGGGAGCTGTTTTTT. Translation gives CATSDARMGGELFF.

Many counts were recorded for this clonotype. This rearrangement joins TRBV20-1 to TRBJ2-1, with D tentatively TRBD1 (6 bases). This CDR3 spans 15 amino acids. The germline V and J ends were trimmed by 3 bases and 4 bases, with 16 bases remaining between them. Germline V gene lookup returns CDR1 DFQATT and CDR2 SNEGSKA (reference sequence). The CDR3 loop is CSARRGTFGYNEQFF. The CDR3 nucleotides read TGCAGTGCTAGGAGGGGGACGTTCGGTTACAATGAGCAGTTCTTC.

There are many counts of this clonotype. This chain links TRBV12-3 or TRBV12-4 with TRBJ2-2, with TRBD2 as a possible D gene (7 bases). CDR3 size: 16 residues. Trimming pared 5 bases from V and 5 bases from J, leaving 18 bases between. The CDR3 sequence: CASSLGGAIGTGELFF. CDR3 DNA: TGTGCCAGCAGTCTGGGGGGGGCGATCGGGACCGGGGAGCTGTTTTTT.

The chain combines TRBV5-1 with TRBJ2-3; perhaps TRBD2 as D (6 bases). This CDR3 region has 15 residues. CDR1 and CDR2 (germline): SGHRS, YFSETQ. V was clipped by 0 bases and J by 5 bases, with 13 bases between them. CDR3 amino acids: CASSLVGLGVDTQYF. CDR3 bases: TGCGCCAGCAGCTTGGTGGGACTGGGGGTAGATACGCAGTATTTT.

This clonotype was recorded many times. The chain carries TRBV20-1 and TRBJ2-3; 8 positions match TRBD1. The ends lost 6 bases at V and 1 base at J; junction bases unmatched: 3. The CDR3 totals 13 residues. CDR1 and CDR2 (germline): DFQATT, SNEGSKA (reference sequence). The DNA of the CDR3 is TGCAGTGCCCAGGGACAGGGCACAGATACGCAGTATTTT. Translation: CSAQGQGTDTQYF.

This chain connects TRBV10-1 to TRBJ1-2; D is unclear. The CDR3 has 13 amino acids. The germline V gene has CDR1 WNHNN and CDR2 SYGVQD (reference sequence). V shed 4 bases and J shed 2 bases, with 8 bases lying between them. The CDR3 region is CASSGGLNYGYTF. CDR3 DNA sequence: TGCGCCAGCAGTGGGGGTCTGAACTATGGCTACACCTTC.